This T cell receptor beta chain was sequenced during a study of cytomegalovirus exposure and HLA in healthy donors. About this clone: Within the sample, other DNA sequences also encode this same CDR3.

Amplification used 60 Vbeta primers and 13 Jbeta primers. Data came from immunoSEQ multiplex PCR; TCRdb stores just in-frame clones and leaves some out. The top ten hold about 2.5% of the sample, which has about 120,000 clones, more than 60% seen once. The germline V gene has CDR1 SNHLY and CDR2 FYNNEI. The CDR3 is made up of 15 amino acids. Trimming stripped 4 bases from V and 4 bases from J, with 15 bases between. The chain uses TRBV2 and TRBJ2-3; D gene unclear. The sample consisted of PBMCs. The receptor was derived from a female donor in good health and CMV-seronegative. Here the CDR3 reads CASSGSALSADTQYF. As DNA, the CDR3 is TGTGCCAGCAGTGGCTCAGCTTTGAGCGCAGATACGCAGTATTTT.